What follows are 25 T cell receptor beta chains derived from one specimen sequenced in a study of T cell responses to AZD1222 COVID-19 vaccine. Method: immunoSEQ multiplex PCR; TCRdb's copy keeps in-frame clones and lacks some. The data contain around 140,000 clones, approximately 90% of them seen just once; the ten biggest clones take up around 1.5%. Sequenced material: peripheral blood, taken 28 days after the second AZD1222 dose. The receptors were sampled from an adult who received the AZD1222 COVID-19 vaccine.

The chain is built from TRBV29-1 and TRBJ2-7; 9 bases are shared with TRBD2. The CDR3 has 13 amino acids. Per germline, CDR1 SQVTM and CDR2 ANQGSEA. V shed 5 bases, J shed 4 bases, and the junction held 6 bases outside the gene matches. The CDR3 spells CSVQPGLAYEQYF. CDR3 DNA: TGCAGCGTTCAACCGGGACTAGCTTACGAGCAGTACTTC.

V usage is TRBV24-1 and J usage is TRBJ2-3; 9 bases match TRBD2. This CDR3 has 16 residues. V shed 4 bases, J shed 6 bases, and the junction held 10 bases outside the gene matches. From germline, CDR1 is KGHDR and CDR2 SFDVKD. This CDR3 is CATSDEIAGARDTQYF. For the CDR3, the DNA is TGTGCCACCAGTGACGAAATAGCGGGGGCCCGGGATACGCAGTATTTT.

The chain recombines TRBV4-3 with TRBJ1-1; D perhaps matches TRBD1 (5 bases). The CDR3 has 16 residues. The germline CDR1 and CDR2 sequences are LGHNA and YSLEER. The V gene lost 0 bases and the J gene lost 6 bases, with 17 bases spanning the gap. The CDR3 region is CASSQEVGRGVAEAFF. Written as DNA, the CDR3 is TGCGCCAGCAGCCAAGAGGTAGGAAGGGGAGTCGCTGAAGCTTTCTTT.

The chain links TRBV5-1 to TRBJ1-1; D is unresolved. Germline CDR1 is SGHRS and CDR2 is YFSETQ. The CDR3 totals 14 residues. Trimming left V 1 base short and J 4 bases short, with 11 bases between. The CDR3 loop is CASSLRQSITEAFF. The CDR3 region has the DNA TGCGCCAGCAGCTTGAGGCAAAGCATCACTGAAGCTTTCTTT.

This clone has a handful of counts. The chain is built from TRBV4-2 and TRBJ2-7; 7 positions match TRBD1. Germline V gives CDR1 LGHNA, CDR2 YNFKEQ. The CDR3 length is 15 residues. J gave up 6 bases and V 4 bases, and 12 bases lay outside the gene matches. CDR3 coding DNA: TGTGCCAGCAGCCTTCAACTAGGGGGCATTGCCGAGCAGTACTTC. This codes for CASSLQLGGIAEQYF.

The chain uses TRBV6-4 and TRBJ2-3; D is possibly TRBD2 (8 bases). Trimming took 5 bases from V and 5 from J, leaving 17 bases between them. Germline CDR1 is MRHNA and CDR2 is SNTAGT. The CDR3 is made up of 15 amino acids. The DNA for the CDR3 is TGTGCCAGCAGTCGGACTAGCACAGGGGTAGATACGCAGTATTTT. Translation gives CASSRTSTGVDTQYF.

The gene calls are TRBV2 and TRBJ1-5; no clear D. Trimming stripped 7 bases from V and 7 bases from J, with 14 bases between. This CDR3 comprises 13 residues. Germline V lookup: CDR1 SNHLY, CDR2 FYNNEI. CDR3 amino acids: CASTYSGRQPQHF. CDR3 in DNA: TGTGCCAGCACCTATTCCGGGCGACAGCCCCAGCATTTT. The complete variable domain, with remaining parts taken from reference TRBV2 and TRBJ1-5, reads EPEVTQTPSHQVTQMGQEVILRCVPISNHLYFYWYRQILGQKVEFLVSFYNNEISEKSEIFDDQFSVERPDGSNFTLKIRSTKLEDSAMYFCASTYSGRQPQHFGDGTRLSIL.

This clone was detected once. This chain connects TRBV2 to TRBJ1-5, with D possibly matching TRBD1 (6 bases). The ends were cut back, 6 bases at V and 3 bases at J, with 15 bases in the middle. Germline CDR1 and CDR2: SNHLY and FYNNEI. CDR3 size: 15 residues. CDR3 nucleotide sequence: TGTGCCAGCAGACCCGGACAGACGGCCAATCAGCCCCAGCATTTT. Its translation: CASRPGQTANQPQHF.

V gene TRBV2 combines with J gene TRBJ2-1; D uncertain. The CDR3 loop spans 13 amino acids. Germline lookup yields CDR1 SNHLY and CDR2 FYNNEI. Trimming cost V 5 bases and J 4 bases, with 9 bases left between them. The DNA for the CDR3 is TGTGCCAGCAGTATGGGCTTATACAATGAGCAGTTCTTC. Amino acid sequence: CASSMGLYNEQFF.

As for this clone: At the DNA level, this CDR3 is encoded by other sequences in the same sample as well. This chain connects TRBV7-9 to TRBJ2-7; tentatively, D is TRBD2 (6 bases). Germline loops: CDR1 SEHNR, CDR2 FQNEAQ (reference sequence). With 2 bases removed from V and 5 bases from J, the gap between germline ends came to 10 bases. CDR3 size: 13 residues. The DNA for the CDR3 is TGTGCCAGCAGCTTACGCGGGATCGACGAGCAGTACTTC. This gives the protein CASSLRGIDEQYF.

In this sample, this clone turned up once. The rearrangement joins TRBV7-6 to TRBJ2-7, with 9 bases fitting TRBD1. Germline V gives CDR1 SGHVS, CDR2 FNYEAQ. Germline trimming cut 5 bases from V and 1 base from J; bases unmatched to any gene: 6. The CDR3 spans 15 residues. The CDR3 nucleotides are TGTGCCAGCAGCGGCGGGACAGGGCCTTCCTACGAGCAGTACTTC. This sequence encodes CASSGGTGPSYEQYF.

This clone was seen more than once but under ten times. In nucleotides, the CDR3 is TGTGCCAGCTCACCCGTCCCCGGGACTAGGGGACGAGGAATACAATACGAGCAGTACTTC. Translating it yields CASSPVPGTRGRGIQYEQYF. The chain has TRBV18 and TRBJ2-7; 8 nucleotides match TRBD2. This CDR3 is 20 amino acids long. V lost 3 bases and J lost 4; bases outside the gene matches: 23. Germline V gene sequence: CDR1 KGHSH, CDR2 LQKENI.

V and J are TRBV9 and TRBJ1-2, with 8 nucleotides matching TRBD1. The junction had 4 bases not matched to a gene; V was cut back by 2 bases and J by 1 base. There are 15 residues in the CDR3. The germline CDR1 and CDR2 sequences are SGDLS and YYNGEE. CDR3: CASSVSTGDNYGYTF. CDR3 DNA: TGTGCCAGCAGCGTCTCGACAGGGGATAACTATGGCTACACCTTC.

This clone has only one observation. DNA for the CDR3: TGTGCCAGTAGTCCTCATGGGGGGACTAGCGGGAGTCTTAGGATAGCCAATGAGCAGTTCTTC. Amino acid sequence: CASSPHGGTSGSLRIANEQFF. The chain carries TRBV19 and TRBJ2-1; 14 bases map to TRBD2. The germline gives CDR1 LNHDA, CDR2 SQIVND (reference sequence). The V gene end was trimmed by 5 bases and the J gene end by 6 bases; junction bases not matched to a gene: 21. The CDR3 length is 21 residues. Complete variable domain (other parts from reference TRBV19 and TRBJ2-1): DGGITQSPKYLFRKEGQNVTLSCEQNLNHDAMYWYRQDPGQGLRLIYYSQIVNDFQKGDIAEGYSVSREKKESFPLTVTSAQKNPTAFYLCASSPHGGTSGSLRIANEQFFGPGTRLTVL.

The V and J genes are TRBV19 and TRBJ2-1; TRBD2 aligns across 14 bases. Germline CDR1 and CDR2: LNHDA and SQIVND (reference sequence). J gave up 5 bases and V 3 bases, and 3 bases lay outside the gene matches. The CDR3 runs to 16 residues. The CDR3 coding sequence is TGTGCCAGTAGTATGGGGGGACTAGCGGGAGACAATGAGCAGTTCTTC. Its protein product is CASSMGGLAGDNEQFF.

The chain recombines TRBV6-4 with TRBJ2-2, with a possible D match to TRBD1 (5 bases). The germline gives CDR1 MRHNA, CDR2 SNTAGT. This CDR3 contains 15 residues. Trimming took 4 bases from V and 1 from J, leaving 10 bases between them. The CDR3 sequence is CASSATTENTGELFF. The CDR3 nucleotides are TGTGCCAGCAGTGCTACGACAGAGAACACCGGGGAGCTGTTTTTT.

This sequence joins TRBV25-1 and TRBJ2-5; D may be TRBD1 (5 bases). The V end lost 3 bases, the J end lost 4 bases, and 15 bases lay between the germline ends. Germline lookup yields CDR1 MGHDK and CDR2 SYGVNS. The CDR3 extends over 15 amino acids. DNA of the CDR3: TGTGCCAGCAGTGATTTCCAACAGGAGCGAGAGACCCAGTACTTC. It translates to CASSDFQQERETQYF.

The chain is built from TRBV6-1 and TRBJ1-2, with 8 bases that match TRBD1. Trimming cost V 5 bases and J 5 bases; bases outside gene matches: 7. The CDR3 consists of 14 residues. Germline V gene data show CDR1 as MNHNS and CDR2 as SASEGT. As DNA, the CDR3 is TGTGCCAGCAGTCCCGGACAGGGTCTATATGGCTACACCTTC. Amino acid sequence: CASSPGQGLYGYTF.

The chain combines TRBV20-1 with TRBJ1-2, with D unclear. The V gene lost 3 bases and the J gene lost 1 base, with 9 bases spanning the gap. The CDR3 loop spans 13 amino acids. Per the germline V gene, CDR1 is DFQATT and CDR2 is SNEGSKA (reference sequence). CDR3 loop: CSASQAGNYGYTF. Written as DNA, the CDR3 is TGCAGTGCTAGTCAGGCGGGTAACTATGGCTACACCTTC.

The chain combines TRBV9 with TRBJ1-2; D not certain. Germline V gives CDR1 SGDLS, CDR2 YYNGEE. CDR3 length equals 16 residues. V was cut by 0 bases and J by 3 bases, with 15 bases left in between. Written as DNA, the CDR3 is TGTGCCAGCAGCGTAGGAGTAGGGATTCCCGACTATGGCTACACCTTC. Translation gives CASSVGVGIPDYGYTF.

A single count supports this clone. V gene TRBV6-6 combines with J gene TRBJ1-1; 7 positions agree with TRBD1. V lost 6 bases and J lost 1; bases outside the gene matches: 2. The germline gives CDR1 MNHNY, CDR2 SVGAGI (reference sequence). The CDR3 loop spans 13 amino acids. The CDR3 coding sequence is TGTGCCAGCAGCCAGGGGGGGAACACTGAAGCTTTCTTT. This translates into CASSQGGNTEAFF.

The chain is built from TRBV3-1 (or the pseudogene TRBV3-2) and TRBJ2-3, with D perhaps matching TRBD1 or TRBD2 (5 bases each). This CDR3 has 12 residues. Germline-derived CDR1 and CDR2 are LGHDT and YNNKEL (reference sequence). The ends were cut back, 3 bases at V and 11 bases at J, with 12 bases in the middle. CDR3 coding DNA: TGTGCCAGCAGCCAGCACCGGGACCGGCAGTATTTT. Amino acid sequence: CASSQHRDRQYF.

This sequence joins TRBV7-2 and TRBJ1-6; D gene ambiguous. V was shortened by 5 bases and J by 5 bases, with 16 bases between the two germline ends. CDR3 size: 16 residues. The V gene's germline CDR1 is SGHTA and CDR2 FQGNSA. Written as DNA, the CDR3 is TGTGCCAGCAGCCCTCACCCGGTACTGAATAATTCACCCCTCCACTTT. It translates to CASSPHPVLNNSPLHF.

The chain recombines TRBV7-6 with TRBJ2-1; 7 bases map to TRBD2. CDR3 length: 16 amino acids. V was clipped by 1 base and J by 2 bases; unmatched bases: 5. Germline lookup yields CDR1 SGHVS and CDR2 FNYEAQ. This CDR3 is CASSLGRSGTYNEQFF. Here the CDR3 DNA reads TGTGCCAGCAGCTTAGGACGAAGCGGGACCTACAATGAGCAGTTCTTC.

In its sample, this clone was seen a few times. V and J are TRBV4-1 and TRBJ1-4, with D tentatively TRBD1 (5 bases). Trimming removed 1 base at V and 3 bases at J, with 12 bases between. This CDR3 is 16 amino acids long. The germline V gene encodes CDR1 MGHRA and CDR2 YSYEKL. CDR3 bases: TGCGCCAGCAGCCAAGGCGGGAGGGGAGCTAATGAAAAACTGTTTTTT. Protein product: CASSQGGRGANEKLFF.